This passage covers 6 T cell receptor beta chains from one sample sequenced in a study of cytomegalovirus exposure and HLA in healthy donors. The PCR had 60 Vbeta and 13 Jbeta primers. Sequencing used immunoSEQ multiplex PCR; TCRdb keeps in-frame clones, though not all of them. The sample shows under 150,000 clones, around three quarters of them seen only once. Sequencing was performed on PBMCs. The receptors were gathered from a woman between 45 and 60 years old in good health and CMV-seronegative.

This chain links TRBV25-1 with TRBJ1-5, with TRBD1 matching 8 bases. The V segment lost 3 bases and the J segment 3 bases; nucleotides outside the gene matches: 1. CDR1 is MGHDK, CDR2 SYGVNS, per germline. The CDR3 covers 14 residues. The CDR3, as DNA: TGTGCCAGCAGTGAGACAGGGGTCAATCAGCCCCAGCATTTT. It is translated as CASSETGVNQPQHF.

A remark on this clone: Relative to the germline gene, one junction end is altered; a read error may explain this. This chain uses TRBV19 with TRBJ1-2; no firm D call. The CDR3 contains 13 residues. The germline CDR1 and CDR2 sequences are LNHDA and SQIVND (reference sequence). CDR3: CASSIDGRRPSSF. The CDR3 DNA sequence: TGTGCCAGTAGTATAGATGGCAGGCGCCCGAGTTCCTTC.

V and J are TRBV7-2 and TRBJ2-1; TRBD2 agrees at 8 bases. Germline CDR1 SGHTA, CDR2 FQGNSA. V shed 0 bases, J shed 1 base, and the junction held 2 bases outside the gene matches. This CDR3 spans 16 amino acids. CDR3 sequence: CASSLASGGSYNEQFF. The CDR3 coding sequence is TGTGCCAGCAGCTTAGCGAGCGGGGGATCCTACAATGAGCAGTTCTTC. Based on the CDR3 plus reference TRBV7-2 and TRBJ2-1, the full variable domain is GAGVSQSPSNKVTEKGKDVELRCDPISGHTALYWYRQSLGQGLEFLIYFQGNSAPDKSGLPSDRFSAERTGGSVSTLTIQRTQQEDSAVYLCASSLASGGSYNEQFFGPGTRLTVL.

The chain is built from TRBV28 and TRBJ2-7; TRBD2 matches at 7 bases. Germline V gives CDR1 MDHEN, CDR2 SYDVKM. V gave up 0 bases and J gave up 2 bases; unmatched junction bases: 7. The CDR3 contains 16 residues. This CDR3 reads CASSLWGGGRTYEQYF. CDR3 DNA: TGTGCCAGCAGTTTATGGGGGGGAGGGAGGACCTACGAGCAGTACTTC.

The chain couples TRBV12-5 to TRBJ2-3, with TRBD2 identical over 7 bases. With V trimmed by 6 bases and J by 2 bases, 5 bases remained unmatched. CDR3 length equals 14 residues. Germline-derived CDR1 and CDR2 are LGHNT and FRNRAP. CDR3 loop: CASGEAGNTDTQYF. CDR3 coding DNA: TGTGCTAGTGGGGAAGCGGGGAACACAGATACGCAGTATTTT.

The chain combines TRBV29-1 with TRBJ2-7; possible D gene TRBD1, 7 bases. TRBJ2-1 explains the end of the DNA better; the J call may be wrong. Germline lookup yields CDR1 SQVTM and CDR2 ANQGSEA. The CDR3 has 13 amino acids. CDR3 sequence (DNA): TGCAGCGTTGAATGGCAGGGGGGCAATGAGCAGTTCTTC. It specifies CSVEWQGGNEQFF.